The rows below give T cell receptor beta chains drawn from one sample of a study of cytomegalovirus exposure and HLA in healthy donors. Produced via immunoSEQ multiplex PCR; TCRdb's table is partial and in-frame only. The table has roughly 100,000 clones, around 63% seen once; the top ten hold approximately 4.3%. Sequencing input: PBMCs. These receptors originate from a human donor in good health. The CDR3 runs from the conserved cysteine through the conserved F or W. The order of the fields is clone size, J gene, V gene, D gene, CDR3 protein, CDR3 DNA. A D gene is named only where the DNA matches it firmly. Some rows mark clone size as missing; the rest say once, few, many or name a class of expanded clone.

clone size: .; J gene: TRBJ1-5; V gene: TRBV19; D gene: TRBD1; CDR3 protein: CASSFRDRGREQPQHF; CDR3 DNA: TGTGCCAGTAGTTTCCGCGACAGGGGACGTGAACAGCCCCAGCATTTT
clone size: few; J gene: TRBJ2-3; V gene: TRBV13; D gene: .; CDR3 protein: CASSRSGEGSDTQYF; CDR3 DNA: TGTGCCAGCAGCCGCTCGGGAGAAGGGTCAGATACGCAGTATTTT
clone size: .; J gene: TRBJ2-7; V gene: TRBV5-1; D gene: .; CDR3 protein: CASSEGTGQLYEQYF; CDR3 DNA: TGCGCCAGCAGCGAGGGAACAGGGCAACTTTACGAGCAGTACTTC
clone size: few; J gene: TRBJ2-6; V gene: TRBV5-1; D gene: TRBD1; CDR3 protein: CASSFRDRKSSGANVLTF; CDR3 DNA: TGCGCCAGCAGCTTTCGGGACAGAAAGAGCTCTGGGGCCAACGTCCTGACTTTC
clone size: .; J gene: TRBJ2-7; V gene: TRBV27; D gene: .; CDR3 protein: CASAFDAGSPYEQYF; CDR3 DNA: TGTGCCAGCGCTTTTGACGCGGGATCCCCCTACGAGCAGTACTTC
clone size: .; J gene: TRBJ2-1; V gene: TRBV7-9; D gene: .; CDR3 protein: CASSGDWSSYNEQFF; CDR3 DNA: TGTGCCAGCAGCGGGGACTGGAGCTCCTACAATGAGCAGTTCTTC
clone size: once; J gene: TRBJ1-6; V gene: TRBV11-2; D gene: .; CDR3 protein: CASSPDGQGNSPLHF; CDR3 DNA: TGTGCCAGCAGCCCCGACGGGCAGGGGAATTCACCCCTCCACTTT
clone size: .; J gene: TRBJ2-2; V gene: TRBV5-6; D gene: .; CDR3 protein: CASSPGQSNTGELFF; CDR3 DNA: TGTGCCAGCAGCCCTGGACAGTCTAACACCGGGGAGCTGTTTTTT
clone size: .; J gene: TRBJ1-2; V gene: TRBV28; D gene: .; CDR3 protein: CASSPGQNYGYTF; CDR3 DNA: TGTGCCAGCAGCCCTGGACAGAACTATGGCTACACCTTC
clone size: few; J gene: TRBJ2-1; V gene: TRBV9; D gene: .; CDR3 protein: CASSVTLYNEQFF; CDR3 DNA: TGTGCCAGCAGCGTGACACTTTACAATGAGCAGTTCTTC
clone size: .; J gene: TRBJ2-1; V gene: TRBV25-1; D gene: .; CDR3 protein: CASRSNEQFF; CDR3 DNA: TGTGCCAGCAGGTCGAATGAGCAGTTCTTC
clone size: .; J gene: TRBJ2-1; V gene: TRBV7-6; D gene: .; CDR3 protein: CASSRNTGAYNEQFF; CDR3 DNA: TGTGCCAGCAGCCGTAATACAGGAGCCTACAATGAGCAGTTCTTC
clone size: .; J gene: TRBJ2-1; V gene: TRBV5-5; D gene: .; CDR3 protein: CASSGQSPNEQFF; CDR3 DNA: TGTGCCAGCAGCGGACAGTCCCCCAATGAGCAGTTCTTC
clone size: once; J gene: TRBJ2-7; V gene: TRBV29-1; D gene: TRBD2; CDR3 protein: CSAGTSGYYEQYF; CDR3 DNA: TGCAGCGCCGGGACTAGCGGGTACTACGAGCAGTACTTC
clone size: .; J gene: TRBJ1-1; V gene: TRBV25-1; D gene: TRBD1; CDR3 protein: CASSLQGGGNTEAFF; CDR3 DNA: TGTGCCAGCAGTTTACAGGGGGGAGGGAACACTGAAGCTTTCTTT
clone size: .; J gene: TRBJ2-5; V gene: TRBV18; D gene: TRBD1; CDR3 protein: CASSSGQIQETQYF; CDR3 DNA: TGTGCCAGCTCGTCGGGACAGATTCAAGAGACCCAGTACTTC
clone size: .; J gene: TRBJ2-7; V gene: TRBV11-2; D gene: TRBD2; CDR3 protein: CASSFPGLAAYEQYF; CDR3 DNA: TGTGCCAGCAGCTTCCCGGGACTAGCGGCCTACGAGCAGTACTTC
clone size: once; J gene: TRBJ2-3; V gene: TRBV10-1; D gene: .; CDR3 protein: CASSGGGADTQYF; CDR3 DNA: TGCGCCAGCAGCGGCGGGGGCGCAGATACGCAGTATTTT
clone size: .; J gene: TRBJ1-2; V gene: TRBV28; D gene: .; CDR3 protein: CASPRTVYGYTF; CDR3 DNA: TGTGCCAGCCCGCGGACAGTCTATGGCTACACCTTC
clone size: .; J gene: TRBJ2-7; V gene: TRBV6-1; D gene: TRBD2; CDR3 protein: CASSEFRASGAYEQYF; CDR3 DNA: TGTGCCAGCAGTGAATTTAGGGCTAGCGGGGCCTACGAGCAGTACTTC
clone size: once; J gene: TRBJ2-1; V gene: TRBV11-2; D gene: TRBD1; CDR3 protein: CASSPNRGSYNEQFF; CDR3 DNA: TGTGCCAGCAGCCCGAACAGGGGGTCCTACAATGAGCAGTTCTTC